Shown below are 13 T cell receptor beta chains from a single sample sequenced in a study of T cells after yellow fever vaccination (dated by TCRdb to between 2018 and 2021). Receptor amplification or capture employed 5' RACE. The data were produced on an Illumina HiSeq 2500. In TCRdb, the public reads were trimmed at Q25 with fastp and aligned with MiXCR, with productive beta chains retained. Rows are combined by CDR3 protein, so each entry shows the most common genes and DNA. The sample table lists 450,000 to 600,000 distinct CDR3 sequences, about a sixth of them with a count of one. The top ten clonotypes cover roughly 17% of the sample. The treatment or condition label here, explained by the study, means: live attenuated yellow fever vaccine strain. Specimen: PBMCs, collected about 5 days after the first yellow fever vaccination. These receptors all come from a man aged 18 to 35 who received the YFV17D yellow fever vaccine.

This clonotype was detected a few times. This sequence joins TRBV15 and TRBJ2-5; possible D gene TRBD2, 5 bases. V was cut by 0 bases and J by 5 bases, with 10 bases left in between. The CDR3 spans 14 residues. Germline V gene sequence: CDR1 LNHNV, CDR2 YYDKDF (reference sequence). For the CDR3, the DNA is TGTGCCACCAGCAGAGATGGCGGGTGGGAGACCCAGTACTTC. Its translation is CATSRDGGWETQYF.

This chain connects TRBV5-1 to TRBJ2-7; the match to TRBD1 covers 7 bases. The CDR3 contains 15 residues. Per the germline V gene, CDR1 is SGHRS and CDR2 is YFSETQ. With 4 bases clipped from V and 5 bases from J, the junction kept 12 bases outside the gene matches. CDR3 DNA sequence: TGCGCCAGCAGCATAGGACAGGAACCCCCCAACGAGCAGTACTTC. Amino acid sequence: CASSIGQEPPNEQYF.

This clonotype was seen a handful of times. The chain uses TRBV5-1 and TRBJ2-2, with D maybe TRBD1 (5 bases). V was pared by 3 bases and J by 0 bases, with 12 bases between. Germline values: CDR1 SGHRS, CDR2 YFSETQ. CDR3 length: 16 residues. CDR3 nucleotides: TGCGCCAGCAGCTCCCGACAGAGCCCGAACACCGGGGAGCTGTTTTTT. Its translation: CASSSRQSPNTGELFF.

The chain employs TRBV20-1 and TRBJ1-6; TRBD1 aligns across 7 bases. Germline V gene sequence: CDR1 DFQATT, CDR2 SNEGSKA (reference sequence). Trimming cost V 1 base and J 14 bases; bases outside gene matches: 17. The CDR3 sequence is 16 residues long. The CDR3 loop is CSARVAGMDRSHSLHF. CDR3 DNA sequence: TGCAGTGCTAGAGTGGCGGGGATGGACAGGTCCCATTCCCTCCACTTT.

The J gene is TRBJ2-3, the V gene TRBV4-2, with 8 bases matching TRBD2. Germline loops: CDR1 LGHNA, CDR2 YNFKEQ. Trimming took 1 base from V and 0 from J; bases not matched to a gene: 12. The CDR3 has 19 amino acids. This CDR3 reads CASSQVVQRGPSSTDTQYF. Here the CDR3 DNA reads TGTGCCAGCAGCCAAGTCGTCCAGCGGGGGCCCTCCAGCACAGATACGCAGTATTTT.

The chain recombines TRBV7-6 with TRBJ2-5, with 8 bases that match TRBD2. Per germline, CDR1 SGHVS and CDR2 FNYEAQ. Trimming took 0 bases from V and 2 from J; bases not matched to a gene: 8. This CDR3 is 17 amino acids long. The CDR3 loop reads CASSLAGTGGRQETQYF. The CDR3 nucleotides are TGTGCCAGCAGCTTAGCTGGGACGGGGGGGAGGCAAGAGACCCAGTACTTC.

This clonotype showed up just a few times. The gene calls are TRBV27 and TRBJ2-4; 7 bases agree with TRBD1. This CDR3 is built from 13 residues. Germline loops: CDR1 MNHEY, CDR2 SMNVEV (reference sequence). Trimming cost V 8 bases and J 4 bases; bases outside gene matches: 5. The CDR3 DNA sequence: TGTGCCAGCGGGTTGGGACAGAAAAACATTCAGTACTTC. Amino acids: CASGLGQKNIQYF.

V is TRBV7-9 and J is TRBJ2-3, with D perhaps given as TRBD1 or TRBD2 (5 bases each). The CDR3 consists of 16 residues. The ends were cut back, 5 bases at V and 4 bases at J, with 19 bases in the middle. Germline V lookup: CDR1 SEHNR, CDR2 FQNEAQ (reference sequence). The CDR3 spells CASSVTMGLGPDTQYF. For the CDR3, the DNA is TGTGCCAGCAGCGTCACGATGGGCCTGGGACCAGATACGCAGTATTTT.

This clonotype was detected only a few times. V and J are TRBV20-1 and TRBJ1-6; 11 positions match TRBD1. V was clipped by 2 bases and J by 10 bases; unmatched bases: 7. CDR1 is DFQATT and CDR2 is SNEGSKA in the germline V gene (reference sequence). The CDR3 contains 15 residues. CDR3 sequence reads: CSARPSDRGPSPLHF. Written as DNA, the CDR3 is TGCAGTGCTAGACCATCGGACAGGGGGCCCTCACCCCTCCACTTT.

The CDR3 bases are TGCAGCGTTGGGCGGGAGGTAGGGGGTCAGCCCCAGCATTTT. Translating gives CSVGREVGGQPQHF. The V gene is TRBV29-1, the J gene TRBJ1-5; possible D gene TRBD1, 6 bases. V was shortened by 4 bases and J by 6 bases, with 16 bases between the two germline ends. Germline lookup yields CDR1 SQVTM and CDR2 ANQGSEA. The CDR3 has 14 residues.

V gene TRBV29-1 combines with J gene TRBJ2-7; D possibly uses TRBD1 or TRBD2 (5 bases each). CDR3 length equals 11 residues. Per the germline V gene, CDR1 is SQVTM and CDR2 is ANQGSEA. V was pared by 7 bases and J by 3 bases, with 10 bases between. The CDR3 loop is CSAGTCYEQYV. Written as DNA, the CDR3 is TGCAGCGCCGGGACGTGCTACGAGCAGTACGTC.

In DNA, the CDR3 is TGTGCCAGCAGCCCACTCCTGGGGCGCAGAGATGGCTACACCTTC. It specifies CASSPLLGRRDGYTF. The rearrangement uses TRBV7-2 and TRBJ1-2; TRBD1 is a possible D gene (5 bases). This CDR3 is built from 15 residues. CDR1 SGHTA and CDR2 FQGNSA come from the germline V gene. Trimming cost V 5 bases and J 6 bases, with 19 bases left between them. Together with reference TRBV7-2 and TRBJ1-2, the CDR3 gives the full variable domain: GAGVSQSPSNKVTEKGKDVELRCDPISGHTALYWYRQSLGQGLEFLIYFQGNSAPDKSGLPSDRFSAERTGGSVSTLTIQRTQQEDSAVYLCASSPLLGRRDGYTFGSGTRLTVV.

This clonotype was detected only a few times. CDR3 DNA: TGTGCCAGCAGCCCCCGGGGGTCAGCGGGGGGAAACAATGAGCAGTTCTTC. This gives the protein CASSPRGSAGGNNEQFF. The V gene is TRBV9, the J gene TRBJ2-1; 9 bases are a match to TRBD2. V shed 4 bases, J shed 5 bases, and the junction held 13 bases outside the gene matches. Germline V gene lookup returns CDR1 SGDLS and CDR2 YYNGEE. This CDR3 spans 17 amino acids.